This record looks at one T cell receptor beta chain sequence and its context. Its recognized antigen is unknown. Base qualities are missing; no much larger clone stands one base away. The data derive from a study of monozygotic twins with cystic fibrosis (TCRdb year 2021). Turning to the overall study: Approximately 3.3 micrograms of fragmented DNA went through around 15 PCR cycles to produce barcoded libraries. To assess genetic influence on V and J gene usage, the study compared TCR beta repertoires within and across 16 monozygotic twin pairs with cystic fibrosis. Made up mostly of children and adolescents, the cohort included ten female and six male twin pairs ranging in age from about 2.0 to 36.4 years, with a median of around 9.1 years. On the day of blood sampling, twins were ranked among around 1,000 cohort participants for weight-for-height and for FEVPerc (FEV1 disease centile). Data for three of the twin pairs had already been reported earlier in a different context.

The twin pairs came from the European Cystic Fibrosis Twin and Sibling Study Cohort, a cohort that recruited patients from 150 to 200 CF clinics across 14 European countries. Zygosity and CFTR genotype were verified in-house, with zygosity tested by multiplex PCR of nine short tandem repeat loci. Peripheral blood was sampled from each twin, and clinical parameters were recorded on the day of blood sampling. Phenol/chloroform extraction was used to isolate genomic DNA from peripheral blood cells, and the DNA was then kept in TE buffer at 4 degrees C. Broad study findings and their caveats: Simpson clonality was generally low (median about 0.01), which suggests a naive-dominated repertoire, and clonality was higher in the most severely affected patients. The cohort was small, and no association was found between shared CDR3 numbers and age, concordance or disease severity. The greatest similarity to the co-twin was observed for V gene usage in 13 of 16 pairs and for J usage in 8 of 16 pairs, which suggested genetic constraints. Significantly higher nucleotide-identical clonotype sharing was observed within monozygotic CF twin pairs than between unrelated CF individuals (P = 0.000026, Mann-Whitney).

Following the manufacturer's instructions, the researchers used the immunoSEQ immune profiling system to amplify TCR beta CDR3 regions via multiplex PCR. An Illumina NextSeq system was used to carry out the sequencing. As for the authors' bioinformatics: Sequence data were processed on the immunoSEQ Analyzer platform, and clonality was calculated as the square root of Simpson's index of productive rearrangements. Similarity in V and J usage was measured by Jensen-Shannon distance, and OLGA was used to compute CDR3 generation probabilities. Shared CDR3 sequences were searched against the immuneACCESS database (August 2020) and VDJdb (December 2020). TCRdb took over this immuneACCESS table, retaining in-frame rearrangements with V and J assigned. Such tables are incomplete; in checked studies, under half of the missing clones stem from an unresolved V gene, and the remainder is unexplained. V, J and clone size were drawn from that table, and D and trimming were deduced from the DNA. The sample table contains about 36,000 clones; only one count was recorded for over 75% of them. In total, the top ten clones hold around 1.7% of the sample.

V and J are truncated by 4 bases and 7 bases respectively, leaving an intervening sequence of 10 bases. CDR1 and CDR2, looked up from the germline V gene, are MNHNS and SASEGT. Measured from the cysteine to the phenylalanine, the CDR3 is 12 residues long. The retained sequence is limited to the CDR3, 36 bases, with the frame set at the first base. This clonotype was obtained from a girl aged 2 to 9 with cystic fibrosis. Sequenced: blood. The chain uses TRBV6-1 and TRBJ1-2; the D segment could be TRBD1, given 5 matching bases. The CDR3 protein sequence reads: CASSVGESGYTF. The DNA sequence is TGTGCCAGCAGTGTAGGGGAGTCTGGCTACACCTTC.